This TCR beta chain derives from a study of naive and memory T cell subsets. Germline V gene sequence: CDR1 DFQATT, CDR2 SNEGSKA (reference sequence). The CDR3 length is 13 residues. V was clipped by 7 bases and J by 3 bases, with 14 bases between them. An equimolar mix of two oligonucleotides served as the beta constant-region primer for TRBC1 and TRBC2. Nested alpha and beta constant-region primers with the SP2 primer drove four PCR rounds on ligated cDNA. MiXCR was run by TCRdb on the UMI-ligation and nested PCR reads, yielding one entry per CDR3 protein. Here the sample spans 95,000 to 150,000 distinct CDR3 sequences, roughly 36% being singletons. Note on this clonotype: The antigen is unknown.

Study-level findings and limits: Between naive and memory subsets, TCR abundance power law exponents differed. Over 90% of naive TCR sequences appeared only once after error correction, unlike memory subsets.

From the second PCR step, alpha and beta chains were amplified apart. CMV status came from CD4+ T cell IFNgamma after overnight CMV lysate stimulation of fresh PBMCs. This rearrangement joins TRBV20-1 to TRBJ2-3; D is unclear. The source of this sequence is a human donor in good health. The sequenced sample consisted of central memory CD4+ T cells from blood. The CDR3 DNA is TGCAGTGTCTTGAAGCTAGGGACAGATACGCAGTATTTT. Its protein product is CSVLKLGTDTQYF.